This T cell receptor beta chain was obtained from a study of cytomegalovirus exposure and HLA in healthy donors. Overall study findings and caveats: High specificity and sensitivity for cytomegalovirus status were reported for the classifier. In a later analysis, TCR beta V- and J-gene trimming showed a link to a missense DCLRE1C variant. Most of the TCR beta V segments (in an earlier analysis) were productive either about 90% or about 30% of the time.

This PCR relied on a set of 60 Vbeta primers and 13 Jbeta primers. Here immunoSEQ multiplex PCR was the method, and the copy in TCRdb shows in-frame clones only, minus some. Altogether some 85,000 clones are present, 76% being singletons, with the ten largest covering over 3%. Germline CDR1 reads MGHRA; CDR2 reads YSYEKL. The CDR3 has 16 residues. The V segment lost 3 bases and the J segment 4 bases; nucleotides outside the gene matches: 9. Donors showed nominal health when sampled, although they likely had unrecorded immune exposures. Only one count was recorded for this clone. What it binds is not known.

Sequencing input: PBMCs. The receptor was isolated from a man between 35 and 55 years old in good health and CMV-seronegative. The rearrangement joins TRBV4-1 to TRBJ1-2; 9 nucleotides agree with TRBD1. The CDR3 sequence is CASSQGQGLPSYGYTF. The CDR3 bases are TGCGCCAGCAGCCAGGGACAGGGTCTTCCTTCCTATGGCTACACCTTC.